A selection of T cell receptor beta chains follows, all from one sample in a study of shared clonotypes between healthy human individuals. The protocol was immunoSEQ multiplex PCR, while the TCRdb copy is restricted to in-frame clones and leaves out a portion. The repertoire holds about 1.5 million clones, with roughly 98% as singletons. The source material was naive CD4+ T cells sorted from blood. The receptors shown here come from a man between 25 and 39 years old in good health. The CDR3 runs from the conserved cysteine through the conserved F or W. The D gene is left open where the match is weak. Part of the rows lack a size; the others show once, few, many or a class for expanded clones.

clone_size: NA
j_call: TRBJ2-5
cdr3_length: 12
d_call: NA
v_call: TRBV27
cdr3_nt: TGTGCCAGCAACAACATAGAGGGTCCCCAGTACTTC
cdr3_aa: CASNNIEGPQYF

clone_size: NA
j_call: TRBJ2-7
cdr3_length: 12
d_call: TRBD1
v_call: TRBV2
cdr3_nt: TGTGCCAGCAGGGGACAGACCTACGAGCAGTACTTC
cdr3_aa: CASRGQTYEQYF

clone_size: NA
j_call: TRBJ2-7
cdr3_length: 14
d_call: NA
v_call: TRBV11-2
cdr3_nt: TGTGCCAGCAGCTCCGGACGGAGAGCCTACGAGCAGTACTTC
cdr3_aa: CASSSGRRAYEQYF

clone_size: NA
j_call: TRBJ2-5
cdr3_length: 13
d_call: NA
v_call: TRBV27
cdr3_nt: TGTGCCAGCAGTTTTCGGCGGGAAGAGACCCAATACTTC
cdr3_aa: CASSFRREETQYF

clone_size: NA
j_call: TRBJ2-1
cdr3_length: 19
d_call: TRBD2
v_call: TRBV7-9
cdr3_nt: TGTGCCAGCAGCTTAGGAGCTAGCGGGAGCATATCTACCTACAATGAGCAGTTCTTC
cdr3_aa: CASSLGASGSISTYNEQFF

clone_size: NA
j_call: TRBJ1-3
cdr3_length: 16
d_call: NA
v_call: TRBV7-9
cdr3_nt: TGTGCCAGCAGCCATGCAGCGGGGGCTGCAGGAAACACCATATATTTT
cdr3_aa: CASSHAAGAAGNTIYF

clone_size: NA
j_call: TRBJ2-3
cdr3_length: 17
d_call: TRBD2
v_call: TRBV18
cdr3_nt: TGTGCCAGCTCACCAAGGAGCGGGACCACTCACACAGATACGCAGTATTTT
cdr3_aa: CASSPRSGTTHTDTQYF

clone_size: NA
j_call: TRBJ2-7
cdr3_length: 9
d_call: NA
v_call: TRBV27
cdr3_nt: TGTGCCGGGGAGGACGAGCAGTACTTC
cdr3_aa: CAGEDEQYF

clone_size: once
j_call: TRBJ2-5
cdr3_length: 14
d_call: NA
v_call: TRBV30
cdr3_nt: TGTGCCTGGAGTGTACGCGGGCCACCGGAGACCCAGTACTTC
cdr3_aa: CAWSVRGPPETQYF

clone_size: NA
j_call: TRBJ2-5
cdr3_length: 14
d_call: NA
v_call: TRBV5-6
cdr3_nt: TGTGCCAGCAGGACGGGGGTGTATGCCGAGACCCAGTACTTC
cdr3_aa: CASRTGVYAETQYF

clone_size: NA
j_call: TRBJ2-1
cdr3_length: 15
d_call: NA
v_call: TRBV6-6
cdr3_nt: TGTGCCAGCAGTCCCGGCAGGCAGGTCTACAATGAGCAGTTCTTC
cdr3_aa: CASSPGRQVYNEQFF

clone_size: NA
j_call: TRBJ2-1
cdr3_length: 14
d_call: NA
v_call: TRBV9
cdr3_nt: TGTGCCAGCAGCGTAGCCGGGGACTACAATGAGCAGTTCTTC
cdr3_aa: CASSVAGDYNEQFF

clone_size: NA
j_call: TRBJ2-1
cdr3_length: 14
d_call: TRBD2
v_call: TRBV28
cdr3_nt: TGTGCCAGCAGTCTGGGAGGGGCAGACAATGAGCAGTTCTTC
cdr3_aa: CASSLGGADNEQFF

clone_size: NA
j_call: TRBJ1-2
cdr3_length: 17
d_call: TRBD1
v_call: TRBV11-2
cdr3_nt: TGTGCCAGCAGCTTAGATACTTGGGGGACAGGCGCCTATGGCTACACCTTC
cdr3_aa: CASSLDTWGTGAYGYTF

clone_size: NA
j_call: TRBJ2-7
cdr3_length: 13
d_call: TRBD1
v_call: TRBV28
cdr3_nt: TGTGCCAGCAGTTTACGGACAGGGCTCGAGCAGTACTTC
cdr3_aa: CASSLRTGLEQYF

clone_size: NA
j_call: TRBJ2-3
cdr3_length: 14
d_call: TRBD1
v_call: TRBV10-3
cdr3_nt: TGTGCCATCCTCCGGGACAGGTACACAGATACGCAGTATTTT
cdr3_aa: CAILRDRYTDTQYF

clone_size: NA
j_call: TRBJ2-3
cdr3_length: 16
d_call: TRBD1
v_call: TRBV7-6
cdr3_nt: TGTGCCAGCAGCTTAGGGACAGGGGGGACCACAGATACGCAGTATTTT
cdr3_aa: CASSLGTGGTTDTQYF

clone_size: once
j_call: TRBJ2-2
cdr3_length: 14
d_call: NA
v_call: TRBV7-2
cdr3_nt: TGTGCCAGCAGCCCCAAGACAGCTAGCGGGGAGCTGTTTTTT
cdr3_aa: CASSPKTASGELFF

clone_size: NA
j_call: TRBJ2-2
cdr3_length: 16
d_call: TRBD2
v_call: TRBV5-1
cdr3_nt: TGCGCCAGCAGCAGGGAGCGGGGAACGATCACCGGGGAGCTGTTTTTT
cdr3_aa: CASSRERGTITGELFF

clone_size: NA
j_call: TRBJ2-2
cdr3_length: 15
d_call: NA
v_call: TRBV28
cdr3_nt: TGTGCCAGCAGTCCAGGGGCTGGGGGCACCGGGGAGCTGTTTTTT
cdr3_aa: CASSPGAGGTGELFF

clone_size: NA
j_call: TRBJ2-7
cdr3_length: 11
d_call: NA
v_call: TRBV28
cdr3_nt: TGTGCCAGCAGTTCATACACAGAGCAGTACTTC
cdr3_aa: CASSSYTEQYF

clone_size: NA
j_call: TRBJ2-1
cdr3_length: 14
d_call: TRBD1
v_call: TRBV18
cdr3_nt: TGTGCCAGCCTAAGGGACAGGGAGAGCAATGAGCAGTTCTTC
cdr3_aa: CASLRDRESNEQFF

clone_size: NA
j_call: TRBJ1-1
cdr3_length: 12
d_call: NA
v_call: TRBV18
cdr3_nt: TGTGCCAGCTCACCGTACGACAGGGAAGCTTTCTTT
cdr3_aa: CASSPYDREAFF

clone_size: NA
j_call: TRBJ2-2
cdr3_length: 15
d_call: NA
v_call: TRBV5-6
cdr3_nt: TGTGCCAGCAGCTTGTACCCCTCCCACCCCGGGGAGCTGTTTTTT
cdr3_aa: CASSLYPSHPGELFF

clone_size: NA
j_call: TRBJ2-4
cdr3_length: 15
d_call: NA
v_call: TRBV4-2
cdr3_nt: TGTGCCAGCAGCCCTGGGGGGTCAGCCAAAAACATTCAGTACTTC
cdr3_aa: CASSPGGSAKNIQYF

clone_size: NA
j_call: TRBJ2-1
cdr3_length: 15
d_call: NA
v_call: TRBV2
cdr3_nt: TGTGCCAGCAGTGTGTTGTATAGCTCCTACAATGAGCAGTTCTTC
cdr3_aa: CASSVLYSSYNEQFF

clone_size: NA
j_call: TRBJ2-7
cdr3_length: 14
d_call: NA
v_call: TRBV18
cdr3_nt: TGTGCCAGCTCACTTAAACAGGGCACGGGGGAGCAGTACTTC
cdr3_aa: CASSLKQGTGEQYF

clone_size: NA
j_call: TRBJ2-7
cdr3_length: 10
d_call: NA
v_call: TRBV20-1
cdr3_nt: TGCAGTGCACGGGCCTACGAGCAGTACTTC
cdr3_aa: CSARAYEQYF

clone_size: once
j_call: TRBJ2-2
cdr3_length: 17
d_call: TRBD1
v_call: TRBV15
cdr3_nt: TGTGCCACCAGCAGAGCACCTGGGACAGGGGGCGGCGGGGAGCTGTTTTTT
cdr3_aa: CATSRAPGTGGGGELFF

clone_size: NA
j_call: TRBJ1-4
cdr3_length: 14
d_call: NA
v_call: TRBV4-3
cdr3_nt: TGCGCCAGCAGCCGGCGGCGCTTGAATGAAAAACTGTTTTTT
cdr3_aa: CASSRRRLNEKLFF

clone_size: NA
j_call: TRBJ2-1
cdr3_length: 17
d_call: TRBD2
v_call: TRBV10-3
cdr3_nt: TGTGCCATCAGTGAGCCGAAACTAGCGGGAGTAGGGAATGAGCAGTTCTTC
cdr3_aa: CAISEPKLAGVGNEQFF

clone_size: NA
j_call: TRBJ2-3
cdr3_length: 15
d_call: TRBD1
v_call: TRBV7-7
cdr3_nt: TGTGCCAGCAGCCCGGACAGGGTTAGCACAGATACGCAGTATTTT
cdr3_aa: CASSPDRVSTDTQYF

clone_size: NA
j_call: TRBJ1-2
cdr3_length: 14
d_call: NA
v_call: TRBV29-1
cdr3_nt: TGCAGCGTTGAAGATGCAGGGGCGAACTATGGCTACACCTTC
cdr3_aa: CSVEDAGANYGYTF

clone_size: NA
j_call: TRBJ2-3
cdr3_length: 14
d_call: NA
v_call: TRBV9
cdr3_nt: TGTGCCAGCAGCGTAGATGGTAGCACAGATACGCAGTATTTT
cdr3_aa: CASSVDGSTDTQYF

clone_size: NA
j_call: TRBJ1-5
cdr3_length: 15
d_call: NA
v_call: TRBV28
cdr3_nt: TGTGCCAGCAGTTCCCGACACGCCGTCAATCAGCCCCAGCATTTT
cdr3_aa: CASSSRHAVNQPQHF

clone_size: NA
j_call: TRBJ1-2
cdr3_length: 13
d_call: NA
v_call: TRBV11-2
cdr3_nt: TGTGCCAGCAGCTTAGGTCCCACAGTTGGCTACACCTTC
cdr3_aa: CASSLGPTVGYTF

clone_size: once
j_call: TRBJ2-5
cdr3_length: 15
d_call: TRBD1
v_call: TRBV5-4
cdr3_nt: TGTGCCAGCAGTTCGCGGCAGGGGGCAGGGGAGACCCAGTACTTC
cdr3_aa: CASSSRQGAGETQYF

clone_size: NA
j_call: TRBJ2-7
cdr3_length: 16
d_call: NA
v_call: TRBV9
cdr3_nt: TGTGCCAGCAGCGTAAGTTTGCAGCGTAGTCTTAAAGAGCAGTACTTC
cdr3_aa: CASSVSLQRSLKEQYF

clone_size: NA
j_call: TRBJ2-3
cdr3_length: 16
d_call: NA
v_call: TRBV5-5
cdr3_nt: TGTGCCAGCAGTCCCGGACTGTCTCAGTCCACAGATACGCAGTATTTT
cdr3_aa: CASSPGLSQSTDTQYF

clone_size: NA
j_call: TRBJ2-3
cdr3_length: 13
d_call: NA
v_call: TRBV29-1
cdr3_nt: TGCAGCGTTGTGGGGGGCCCATCGGATACGCAGTATTTT
cdr3_aa: CSVVGGPSDTQYF